The clone carrying this TCR beta chain occurred a few times. Antigen unknown. The authors reverse transcribed all of the isolated RNA, so sequencing captured expressed TCRB transcripts. TCRdb's table, derived via immunoSEQ multiplex PCR, lists solely in-frame clones and lacks some. The table lists a few hundred thousand clones, 20% of them singletons. This entry comes from a study of beta chain features in type 1 diabetes. Study results and caveats: Shorter TCRB CDR3s, moderately but significantly so, marked every one of the four CD4+ subsets in Type 1 diabetes patients.

Sequencing was performed on naive CD4+ T cells from blood. The receptor's source is a woman in her thirties or forties with type 1 diabetes.

CDR3 in DNA: TGTGCCTTCAGTCACACTGGGGCCAACGTCCTGACTTTC. Translation: CAFSHTGANVLTF. The V gene is TRBV30, the J gene TRBJ2-6; D is unresolved. With 7 bases removed from V and 2 bases from J, the gap between germline ends came to 9 bases. Germline V gene lookup returns CDR1 GTSNPN and CDR2 SVGIG (reference sequence). This CDR3 has 13 amino acids.